This T cell receptor (beta chain) was identified in a study of T cells in Graves' hyperthyroidism and ophthalmopathy. Study-level findings and limits: Most clonotypes that expanded in the thyroid above 0.001 also showed up in blood.

About this clonotype: The antigen remains unidentified.

TCR beta CDR3 regions were amplified from RNA transcripts. HTBI primers drove first-round RT-PCR of the TCR CDR3. TCRdb recomputed calls from the multiplex PCR reads with MiXCR, one row per CDR3 protein. Of 500,000 to 600,000 distinct CDR3 sequences detected, 20% appear once; the ten largest clones hold 47%. Lactation, pregnancy, other autoimmune disease or uncontrolled infection led to exclusion of patients. Diagnoses were made from clinical symptoms, serum measures (thyroxine and TRAb), thyroid ultrasound and orbital computed tomography. The PBMCs were sourced from fresh peripheral blood (about 10 ml). V trimming: 1 base; J trimming: 4 bases; junction bases outside the gene matches: 10. The CDR3 runs to 17 residues. Germline values: CDR1 MGHRA, CDR2 YSYEKL.

The TCR sequence derives from a man in his forties with Graves' ophthalmopathy. The chain links TRBV4-1 to TRBJ1-3; the match to TRBD1 covers 7 bases. The sequencing input was blood. The CDR3 spells CASSQGSTGNLGNTIYF. CDR3 coding DNA: TGCGCCAGCAGCCAAGGCTCGACAGGGAATTTAGGAAACACCATATATTTT.